The rows below give T cell receptor beta chains drawn from one sample of a study of CD8 T cells in Susac syndrome. TCRdb reprocessed the immunoSEQ multiplex PCR reads with MiXCR, giving one entry per CDR3 protein. The data show fewer than 250,000 distinct CDR3 sequences, around 93% seen once. Sequencing input: CD4+ T cells from PBMCs. The source is a human donor in good health. CDR3s include the opening cysteine and the closing phenylalanine or tryptophan. The order of the fields is D gene, V gene, clone size, J gene, CDR3 protein, CDR3 DNA. The D gene is left open where the match is weak. The size field is filled for only some rows; it gives once, few, many or a size class.

>NA|TRBV6-5|NA|TRBJ1-6
CASSWTILSGSPLHF
TGTGCCAGCAGTTGGACGATCCTATCGGGTTCACCCCTCCACTTT
>TRBD1|TRBV6-6|NA|TRBJ1-1
CASRLGQGNTEAFF
TGTGCCAGCAGACTGGGACAGGGAAACACTGAAGCTTTCTTT
>NA|TRBV28|NA|TRBJ2-2
CAIRRGTGELFF
TGTGCCATCCGGAGGGGCACCGGGGAGCTGTTTTTT
>NA|TRBV7-9|NA|TRBJ1-3
CASSYRNPSGNTIYF
TGTGCCAGCAGCTACAGGAACCCTTCTGGAAACACCATATATTTT
>NA|TRBV29-1|NA|TRBJ1-3
CSGGSGNTIYF
TGCAGCGGGGGCTCTGGAAACACCATATATTTT
>NA|TRBV19|NA|TRBJ2-6
CASTRTGTSSGANVLTF
TGTGCCAGTACCAGGACGGGGACGAGCTCTGGGGCCAACGTCCTGACTTTC
>TRBD1|TRBV19|NA|TRBJ2-5
CASSIDGTGRETQYF
TGTGCCAGTAGTATAGACGGGACAGGGCGAGAGACCCAGTACTTC
>NA|TRBV5-1|NA|TRBJ1-5
CASSLQAGGNQPQHF
TGCGCCAGCAGCTTGCAGGCGGGGGGGAATCAGCCCCAGCATTTT
>NA|TRBV4-2|NA|TRBJ1-4
CASSQDPAGVGEKLFF
TGTGCCAGCAGCCAAGATCCGGCAGGGGTTGGGGAAAAACTGTTTTTT
>NA|TRBV9|NA|TRBJ2-4
CASSVGAWDIQYF
TGTGCCAGCAGCGTAGGGGCTTGGGACATTCAGTACTTC
>NA|TRBV4-1|NA|TRBJ1-2
CASSQVEYGYTF
TGCGCCAGCAGCCAAGTTGAATACGGCTACACCTTC
>TRBD1|TRBV2|NA|TRBJ1-5
CASTWGTGNQPQHF
TGTGCCAGCACCTGGGGGACAGGGAATCAGCCCCAGCATTTT
>TRBD1|TRBV9|once|TRBJ1-2
CASSVRTGSGYTF
TGTGCCAGCAGCGTCCGGACAGGGAGCGGCTACACCTTC
>TRBD2|TRBV6-5|NA|TRBJ2-3
CASSYHSGLAGGDTQYF
TGTGCCAGCAGTTATCATTCTGGACTAGCGGGGGGGGATACGCAGTATTTT
>TRBD2|TRBV15|NA|TRBJ2-3
CATLRGGTDTQYF
TGTGCCACCCTGCGGGGGGGCACAGATACGCAGTATTTT
>NA|TRBV28|once|TRBJ2-5
CASSGGSRRGTQTQYF
TGTGCCAGCAGTGGCGGATCACGCCGGGGAACGCAGACCCAGTACTTC
>TRBD1|TRBV28|NA|TRBJ1-1
CASRTPQGGTEAFF
TGTGCCAGCAGGACTCCCCAGGGGGGCACTGAAGCTTTCTTT
>NA|TRBV3-1|once|TRBJ2-7
CASSQVGGDLYEQYF
TGTGCCAGCAGCCAGGTCGGCGGCGACCTCTACGAGCAGTACTTC
>NA|TRBV20-1|once|TRBJ1-5
CSARDGGAGFSNQPQHF
TGCAGTGCTAGAGATGGTGGGGCGGGTTTTAGCAATCAGCCCCAGCATTTT
>TRBD2|TRBV20-1|NA|TRBJ2-4
CSAPGLAKKNIQYF
TGCAGTGCCCCTGGACTAGCGAAAAAAAACATTCAGTACTTC
>NA|TRBV5-1|NA|TRBJ1-2
CASSLFQGPRGGYTF
TGCGCCAGCAGCTTGTTCCAGGGCCCCCGGGGCGGCTACACCTTC
>NA|TRBV28|few|TRBJ1-1
CASSLSTGLNTEAFF
TGTGCCAGCAGTTTATCCACAGGGCTGAACACTGAAGCTTTCTTT
>TRBD1|TRBV29-1|NA|TRBJ1-2
CSAGVTGGYGYTF
TGCAGCGCTGGGGTGACAGGGGGCTACGGCTACACCTTC
>NA|TRBV7-3|NA|TRBJ2-6
CASSLGSGANVLIF
TGTGCCAGCAGCTTAGGGTCTGGGGCCAACGTCCTGATTTTC
>NA|TRBV10-3|NA|TRBJ2-2
CAISIRSGELFF
TGTGCCATCAGTATTCGTTCCGGGGAGCTGTTTTTT
>TRBD2|TRBV5-1|NA|TRBJ2-5
CASSPGTIQETQYF
TGCGCCAGCAGCCCCGGGACTATCCAAGAGACCCAGTACTTC
>NA|TRBV3-1|NA|TRBJ2-5
CASSHTSLWETQYF
TGTGCCAGCAGCCATACTAGTCTATGGGAGACCCAGTACTTC
>TRBD2|TRBV6-1|few|TRBJ2-2
CASKPSGGPTGELFF
TGTGCCAGCAAGCCTAGCGGGGGACCCACCGGGGAGCTGTTTTTT
>NA|TRBV27|NA|TRBJ2-7
CASSLSGGQPGSSYEQYF
TGTGCCAGCAGTTTATCGGGCGGTCAGCCAGGGAGCTCCTACGAGCAGTACTTC
>NA|TRBV11-3|NA|TRBJ2-3
CASSLDPMRTQYF
TGTGCCAGCAGCTTAGACCCCATGAGGACGCAGTATTTT
>TRBD1|TRBV20-1|NA|TRBJ1-6
CSATKGGVNSPLHF
TGCAGTGCAACGAAAGGGGGCGTGAATTCACCCCTCCACTTT
>NA|TRBV5-8|NA|TRBJ2-4
CASGGKDILAKNIQYF
TGTGCCAGCGGCGGCAAGGACATTCTAGCCAAAAACATTCAGTACTTC
>NA|TRBV6-5|NA|TRBJ1-1
CAAGRGNTEAFF
TGTGCCGCGGGACGGGGAAACACTGAAGCTTTCTTT
>TRBD1|TRBV7-2|NA|TRBJ1-2
CASIGTGAGGYTF
TGTGCCAGCATCGGGACAGGGGCCGGTGGCTACACCTTC
>NA|TRBV28|few|TRBJ1-1
CASSLGGQGEAFF
TGTGCCAGCAGCTTAGGGGGGCAAGGTGAAGCTTTCTTT
>NA|TRBV28|NA|TRBJ1-5
CASNRGLGPQHF
TGTGCCAGCAACCGGGGCTTGGGGCCCCAGCATTTT
>NA|TRBV18|NA|TRBJ2-1
CASSPRTDEQFF
TGTGCCAGCTCACCCCGGACAGATGAGCAGTTCTTC
>NA|TRBV28|NA|TRBJ2-4
CASSPIGLRQYF
TGTGCCAGCAGTCCCATCGGACTTCGACAGTACTTC
>NA|TRBV20-1|NA|TRBJ2-7
CSAASSGSLSYEQYF
TGCAGTGCTGCTTCTTCAGGATCTCTCTCCTACGAGCAGTACTTC
>TRBD1|TRBV5-1|NA|TRBJ1-5
CASSLITGGHWPQHF
TGCGCCAGCAGCTTGATAACAGGGGGTCATTGGCCCCAGCATTTT
>TRBD2|TRBV6-4|NA|TRBJ2-1
CASSRTSGELNEQFF
TGTGCCAGCAGCCGGACTAGCGGGGAACTTAATGAGCAGTTCTTC
>NA|TRBV15|NA|TRBJ1-2
CATSRGGTDNYGYTF
TGTGCCACCAGCAGAGGAGGGACGGATAACTATGGCTACACCTTC
>NA|TRBV9|NA|TRBJ2-5
CASSARSLTETQYF
TGTGCCAGCAGCGCAAGATCCCTAACGGAGACCCAGTACTTC
>NA|TRBV7-6|once|TRBJ2-5
CASSLAQGKWETQYF
TGTGCCAGCAGCTTAGCACAGGGTAAATGGGAGACCCAGTACTTC
>TRBD1|TRBV19|NA|TRBJ1-1
CASSKGGTGGSAFF
TGTGCCAGTAGTAAGGGTGGGACAGGGGGCTCAGCTTTCTTT
>NA|TRBV2|NA|TRBJ1-5
CATKTGGAHQPQHF
TGTGCCACCAAGACCGGGGGGGCCCATCAGCCCCAGCATTTT